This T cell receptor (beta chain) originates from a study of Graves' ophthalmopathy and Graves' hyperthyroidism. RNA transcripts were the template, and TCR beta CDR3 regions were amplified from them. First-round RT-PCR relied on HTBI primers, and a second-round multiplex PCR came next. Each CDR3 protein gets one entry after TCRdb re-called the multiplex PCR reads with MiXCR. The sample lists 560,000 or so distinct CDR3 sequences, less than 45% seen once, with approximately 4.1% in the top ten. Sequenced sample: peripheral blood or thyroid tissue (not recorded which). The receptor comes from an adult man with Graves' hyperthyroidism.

The chain's CDR3 is CASSPPDLGTGIYGYTF. The CDR3, as DNA: TGTGCCAGCAGCCCGCCTGATCTCGGGACAGGAATCTATGGCTACACCTTC. The V and J genes are TRBV7-3 and TRBJ1-2, with TRBD1 matching 8 bases. CDR3 length equals 17 residues. V was clipped by 5 bases and J by 4 bases; unmatched bases: 15. Germline values: CDR1 SGHTA, CDR2 FQGTGA.